This is a list of T cell receptor beta chains from one sample in a study of monozygotic twins with inflammatory bowel disease. TCRdb processed the 5' RACE reads again and assigns one entry to each CDR3 protein, with no DNA. The sample has under 350,000 distinct CDR3 sequences. Sequencing was carried out using blood. The receptors originated from a human donor with ulcerative colitis or Crohn's disease, or a healthy co-twin of an affected twin (not recorded which). CDR3s include the opening cysteine and the closing phenylalanine or tryptophan.

CDR3 length	V gene	J gene	CDR3 protein
18	TRBV11-1	TRBJ2-1	CASSLGAASREGLNEQFF
16	TRBV5-4	TRBJ2-7	CASSPGLAGVTYEQYF
13	TRBV5-5	TRBJ1-1	CASSSQGVGEAFF
15	TRBV19	TRBJ1-1	CASPPGTGGMTEAFF
13	TRBV20-1	TRBJ2-5	CSASDRFQETQYF
14	TRBV9	TRBJ2-6	CASSVDGGANVLTF
13	TRBV24-1	TRBJ2-7	CATSDFYGGEQYF
15	TRBV4-3	TRBJ2-1	CASSQEASSYNEQFF
15	TRBV20-1	TRBJ2-7	CSARTTGGIAYEQYF
14	TRBV7-9	TRBJ1-6	CASSPVAFGSPLHF
15	TRBV5-6	TRBJ1-2	CASSLAGQETYGYTF
14	TRBV27	TRBJ1-5	CASSLSRFGQPQHF
16	TRBV7-9	TRBJ1-6	CASSERGWTENSPLHF
15	TRBV4-1	TRBJ2-7	CASSQLSGGYHEQYF
15	TRBV12-3/TRBV12-4	TRBJ1-3	CASSHDRVIGNTIYF
15	TRBV20-1	TRBJ1-5	CSARVVGVSNQPQHF
13	TRBV5-1	TRBJ1-3	CASTAGSGNTIYF
18	TRBV24-1	TRBJ2-2	CATAHQGGRDGNTGELFF
14	TRBV9	TRBJ1-3	CASSAGATQNTIYF
12	TRBV5-1	TRBJ2-5	CASSLWGETQYF
13	TRBV28	TRBJ2-2	CASSSHRTGELFF
15	TRBV7-2	TRBJ2-7	CASSLLGDQTYEQYF
14	TRBV10-3	TRBJ2-7	CAISEARDDYEQYF
16	TRBV5-1	TRBJ2-7	CASWKDRDRGSYEQYF
14	TRBV6-6	TRBJ2-7	CASSSPGQTYEQYF
14	TRBV5-1	TRBJ2-4	CASSLLDRGSIQYF
13	TRBV6-5	TRBJ2-3	CASRRDSTDTQYF
15	TRBV28	TRBJ1-6	CASSSPGQPNSPLHF
19	TRBV5-1	TRBJ2-5	CASSHQTKQGPEDRETQYF
14	TRBV27	TRBJ1-2	CASSLSTANYGYTF
15	TRBV27	TRBJ2-1	CASSFFSDYSNEQFF
13	TRBV12-3/TRBV12-4	TRBJ1-5	CASSLKRDQPQHF
13	TRBV6-5	TRBJ2-5	CASSLRAGETQYF
14	TRBV2	TRBJ2-7	CASRFDRGRDEQYF
15	TRBV18	TRBJ2-1	CASSPTGQTYNEQFF
14	TRBV5-1	TRBJ2-7	CASSRRVWSTEQYF
15	TRBV27	TRBJ2-1	CASSQTSVGLDEQFF
15	TRBV7-3	TRBJ1-4	CASSRRAGFREKLFF